The 11 T cell receptor beta chains listed next were all sequenced from one sample in a study of T cells in Graves' hyperthyroidism and ophthalmopathy. Authors of the study amplified TCR beta CDR3 regions from RNA transcripts. The HTBI primer set served for first-round RT-PCR of the TCR CDR3. TCRdb reanalysed the multiplex PCR reads using MiXCR and keeps one entry per CDR3 protein. The repertoire has approximately 640,000 distinct CDR3 sequences, 45% of them found once; the top ten carry 6.5% to 9%. Sample: peripheral blood or thyroid tissue (not recorded which). The source of these receptors is an adult man with Graves' disease, either hyperthyroidism or ophthalmopathy (not recorded which).

This clonotype was seen only once. This chain connects TRBV2 to TRBJ2-5; 8 nucleotides agree with TRBD1. V shed 5 bases, J shed 0 bases, and the junction held 5 bases outside the gene matches. CDR1 and CDR2 from the germline V gene are SNHLY and FYNNEI. The CDR3 covers 15 residues. The CDR3: CASSPGTGNQETQYF. Here the CDR3 DNA reads TGTGCCAGCAGTCCCGGGACAGGCAACCAAGAGACCCAGTACTTC.

This chain links TRBV24-1 with TRBJ2-3; D is possibly TRBD2 (6 bases). CDR3 length equals 16 residues. V was shortened by 0 bases and J by 0 bases, with 9 bases between the two germline ends. The germline V gene encodes CDR1 KGHDR and CDR2 SFDVKD. CDR3 DNA sequence: TGTGCCACCAGTGATTTGGCGGGACCTAGCACAGATACGCAGTATTTT. This translates into CATSDLAGPSTDTQYF.

The chain employs TRBV2 and TRBJ1-1; 7 bases map to TRBD1. CDR1 is SNHLY, CDR2 FYNNEI, per germline. V lost 5 bases, J lost 6 bases, and 6 bases stayed unmatched. There are 13 residues in the CDR3. The CDR3 loop reads CASSYSGTAEAFF. The DNA for the CDR3 is TGTGCCAGCAGTTACTCCGGGACAGCTGAAGCTTTCTTT.

This clonotype was picked up many times. The J gene is TRBJ1-5, the V gene TRBV7-8, with D possibly TRBD1 on 5 matching bases. CDR1 and CDR2 from the germline V gene are SGHVS and FQNEAQ. Trimming pared 4 bases from V and 5 bases from J, leaving 12 bases between. There are 14 residues in the CDR3. The CDR3 loop is CASSSGPYYQPQHF. CDR3 DNA: TGTGCCAGCAGCTCGGGACCTTATTATCAGCCCCAGCATTTT. Supplemented by reference TRBV7-8 and TRBJ1-5, the full variable domain reads GAGVSQSPRYKVAKRGQDVALRCDPISGHVSLFWYQQALGQGPEFLTYFQNEAQLDKSGLPSDRFFAERPEGSVSTLKIQRTQQEDSAVYLCASSSGPYYQPQHFGDGTRLSIL.

This clonotype was found a few times. V usage is TRBV4-1 and J usage is TRBJ1-1; D remains unclear. Deletions cut 0 bases from V and 5 bases from J, with 10 bases between. Per germline, CDR1 MGHRA and CDR2 YSYEKL. The CDR3 is 14 amino acids. Here the CDR3 reads CASSQDQRRTEAFF. DNA for the CDR3: TGCGCCAGCAGCCAAGATCAGAGACGGACTGAAGCTTTCTTT.

Concerning this clonotype itself: Without the conserved terminal phenylalanine or tryptophan, this CDR3 likely stems from a read error. The genes are TRBV19 and TRBJ1-5, with 11 bases identical to TRBD1. V shed 5 bases, J shed 9 bases, and the junction held 6 bases outside the gene matches. Germline V gives CDR1 LNHDA, CDR2 SQIVND (reference sequence). The CDR3 length is 14 residues. The chain's CDR3 is CASSFRTGGMPQHY. The CDR3, as DNA: TGTGCCAGTAGTTTCCGGACAGGGGGCATGCCCCAGCATTAT.

This clonotype was seen a few times. This chain uses TRBV5-6 with TRBJ2-7; a possible D gene is TRBD1 (6 bases). Germline values: CDR1 SGHDT, CDR2 YYEEEE. Trimming took off 1 base at V and 5 bases at J, with 16 bases between the two ends. The CDR3 is made up of 15 amino acids. Written as DNA, the CDR3 is TGTGCCAGCAGCTTGTCAGGCAGGGGCGGCCACGAGCAGTACTTC. Amino acid sequence: CASSLSGRGGHEQYF.

The chain couples TRBV20-1 to TRBJ1-1, with a possible D match to TRBD1 (5 bases). The CDR3 contains 15 residues. The V end lost 4 bases, the J end lost 1 base, and 16 bases lay between the germline ends. Germline-derived CDR1 and CDR2 are DFQATT and SNEGSKA (reference sequence). This CDR3 is CSAMTGGSSNTEAFF. In DNA form, the CDR3 reads TGCAGTGCTATGACGGGGGGAAGTTCGAACACTGAAGCTTTCTTT.

This clonotype was seen repeatedly, ten times or more. The gene calls are TRBV7-8 and TRBJ2-7; 7 bases align to TRBD1. This CDR3 is 14 amino acids long. Germline CDR1 is SGHVS and CDR2 is FQNEAQ. V shed 5 bases and J 4 bases; nucleotides not matched to a gene: 8. The CDR3 loop reads CASSNTGTAYEQYF. The DNA for the CDR3 is TGTGCCAGCAGCAATACCGGGACAGCATACGAGCAGTACTTC. The entire variable domain, with the rest obtained from reference TRBV7-8 and TRBJ2-7, is as follows: GAGVSQSPRYKVAKRGQDVALRCDPISGHVSLFWYQQALGQGPEFLTYFQNEAQLDKSGLPSDRFFAERPEGSVSTLKIQRTQQEDSAVYLCASSNTGTAYEQYFGPGTRLTVT.

This clonotype was seen a handful of times. This rearrangement joins TRBV7-2 to TRBJ1-5; D perhaps matches TRBD1 (6 bases). Germline V gives CDR1 SGHTA, CDR2 FQGNSA. This CDR3 has 18 residues. V was clipped by 0 bases and J by 2 bases, with 17 bases between them. CDR3 nucleotides: TGTGCCAGCAGCTTAGCGGGGACGGTCGCAGGGGGCAATCAGCCCCAGCATTTT. Protein product: CASSLAGTVAGGNQPQHF.

V and J are TRBV9 and TRBJ1-2; no firm D call. Trimming took off 4 bases at V and 0 bases at J, with 10 bases between the two ends. CDR1 SGDLS and CDR2 YYNGEE come from the germline V gene. This CDR3 is built from 14 residues. The CDR3 protein is CASSQQNSNYGYTF. CDR3 in DNA: TGTGCCAGCAGCCAACAGAATTCTAACTATGGCTACACCTTC.